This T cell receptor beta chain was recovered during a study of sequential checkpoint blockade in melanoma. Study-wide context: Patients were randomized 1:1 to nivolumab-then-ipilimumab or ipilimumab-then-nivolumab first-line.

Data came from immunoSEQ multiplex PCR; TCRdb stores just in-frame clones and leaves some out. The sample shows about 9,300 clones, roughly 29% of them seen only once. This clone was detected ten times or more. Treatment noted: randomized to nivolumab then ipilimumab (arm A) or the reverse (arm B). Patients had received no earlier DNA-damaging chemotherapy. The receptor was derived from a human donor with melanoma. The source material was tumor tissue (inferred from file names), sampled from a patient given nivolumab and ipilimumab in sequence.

The CDR3: CASSLTGGGTEAFF. In nucleotides, the CDR3 is TGTGCCAGCAGCCTTACAGGAGGGGGGACTGAAGCTTTCTTT. The J gene is TRBJ1-1, the V gene TRBV11-3, with TRBD1 as a possible D gene (6 bases). Per the germline V gene, CDR1 is SGHNT and CDR2 is YENEEA. This CDR3 region has 14 residues. V shed 5 bases and J shed 5 bases, with 15 bases lying between them.